This is a list of T cell receptor beta chains from one sample in a study of blood T cell repertoires in COVID-19. Assay used: immunoSEQ multiplex PCR; TCRdb lists only in-frame clones, some missing. Of around 100,000 clones in the sample, roughly 90% were seen once. What was sequenced was peripheral blood. The receptors were gathered from a woman aged 55-75 years with acute or convalescent COVID-19. CDR3s include the opening cysteine and the closing phenylalanine or tryptophan. A D gene is named only where the DNA matches it firmly. Some rows mark clone size as missing; the rest say once, few, many or name a class of expanded clone.

v_call	d_call	clone_size	j_call	cdr3_aa	cdr3_nt
TRBV5-1	-	-	TRBJ1-3	CASSPLRDSGNTIYF	TGCGCCAGCAGTCCCTTGAGGGACTCTGGAAACACCATATATTTT
TRBV29-1	-	-	TRBJ1-1	CSVVGQANTEAFF	TGCAGCGTTGTTGGCCAGGCGAACACTGAAGCTTTCTTT
TRBV5-4	TRBD2	few	TRBJ2-1	CASSPGGPSGDLRGQFF	TGTGCCAGCAGCCCGGGCGGGCCTAGCGGGGACCTACGTGGGCAGTTCTTC
TRBV6-1	TRBD1	-	TRBJ1-1	CASSEGDRDTEAFF	TGCGCCAGCAGTGAAGGCGACAGGGACACTGAAGCTTTCTTT
TRBV19	-	-	TRBJ2-1	CASSIRGRSSASSYNEQFF	TGTGCCAGTAGTATACGAGGACGGAGTAGCGCGAGCTCCTACAATGAGCAGTTCTTC
TRBV13	TRBD1	-	TRBJ2-1	CASSNRDRGSHGQFF	TGTGCCAGCAGCAACCGGGACAGGGGAAGTCACGGTCAGTTCTTC
TRBV25-1	-	-	TRBJ1-3	CASKTTAGNTIYF	TGTGCCAGCAAGACGACTGCTGGAAACACCATATATTTT
TRBV11-2	-	-	TRBJ1-3	CASSLVSGGNTIYF	TGTGCCAGCAGCTTAGTCTCCGGAGGGAACACCATATATTTT
TRBV28	TRBD1	-	TRBJ2-2	CASRGQLTGELFF	TGTGCCAGCAGGGGACAGCTCACCGGGGAGCTGTTTTTT
TRBV7-3	-	-	TRBJ2-2	CASSLTGSAGGELFF	TGTGCCAGCAGCTTAACCGGGAGCGCCGGCGGGGAGCTGTTTTTT
TRBV10-3	TRBD2	-	TRBJ2-1	CAISDSGTREWKEQFF	TGTGCCATCAGTGATTCCGGGACTAGAGAGTGGAAGGAGCAGTTCTTC